These T cell receptor beta chains were read from a single sample in a study of shared clonotypes between healthy human individuals. Assay used: immunoSEQ multiplex PCR; TCRdb lists only in-frame clones, some missing. The table includes about 2.2 million clones, 93% detected once. The sequenced sample consisted of naive CD8+ T cells from PBMCs. The receptors were gathered from a man younger than 30 in good health. Some clones in this sample may be carry-over from other donors' samples. The CDR3 runs from the conserved cysteine through the conserved F or W. A D gene is named only where the DNA matches it firmly. Expanded clones get a size class; other rows say once, few or many, or leave the size out.

>-|TRBD2|TRBJ2-5|TRBV18
TGTGCCAGCTCACCGCCTGGACTAGCGGGAGTAATAGGGCAAGAGACCCAGTACTTC
CASSPPGLAGVIGQETQYF
>-|TRBD2|TRBJ2-7|TRBV7-2
TGTGCCAGCAGCTTGACTAGCGGTGCAACCTACGAGCAGTACTTC
CASSLTSGATYEQYF
>once|-|TRBJ1-5|TRBV7-9
TGTGCCAGCAGCTTAGCCCCTTATCAGCCCCAGCATTTT
CASSLAPYQPQHF
>-|-|TRBJ1-2|TRBV10-2
TGCGCCAGCAGTGAGGGGCAGGTATACGGCTACACCTTC
CASSEGQVYGYTF
>-|TRBD2|TRBJ2-7|TRBV5-4
TGTGCCAGCAGCCTGGGGACTAGCGGATCCTACGAGCAGTACTTC
CASSLGTSGSYEQYF
>once|-|TRBJ1-5|TRBV28
TGTGCCAGCAGTTTAACAGGTGCTAGCAATCAGCCCCAGCATTTT
CASSLTGASNQPQHF
>-|TRBD2|TRBJ2-1|TRBV13
TGTGCCAGCAGCTTAGTGCCTAGCGGGAGTAGCTATGAGCAGTTCTTC
CASSLVPSGSSYEQFF
>-|-|TRBJ2-1|TRBV5-1
TGCGCTACTAGAAAAGGAGGCAATGAGCAGTTCTTC
CATRKGGNEQFF
>once|-|TRBJ2-7|TRBV10-1
TGCGCCAGCAGTGAGGGGTACTCCTACGAGCAGTACTTC
CASSEGYSYEQYF
>-|TRBD1|TRBJ1-3|TRBV5-1
TGCGCCAGCAGCTTGGCGGACAGGGTATCCGGAAACACCATATATTTT
CASSLADRVSGNTIYF
>-|-|TRBJ2-1|TRBV27
TGTGCCAGCAGTTTTGGGAATGAGCAGTTCTTC
CASSFGNEQFF
>-|TRBD2|TRBJ2-3|TRBV2
TGTGCCAGCAGGCCGGGACTAGCGGGAGGCGATACGCAGTATTTT
CASRPGLAGGDTQYF
>-|-|TRBJ1-4|TRBV7-6
TGTGCCAGCAGCTTAACGGTGGGGTCTGAAAAACTGTTTTTT
CASSLTVGSEKLFF
>-|TRBD1|TRBJ2-3|TRBV10-2
TGCGCCAGCAGTGACCCAGGGGGCTCGGGAGATACGCAGTATTTT
CASSDPGGSGDTQYF
>-|TRBD1|TRBJ1-2|TRBV7-2
TGTGCCAGCAGCCCGACAGGGGGCGGTAACTATGGCTACACCTTC
CASSPTGGGNYGYTF
>few|-|TRBJ1-1|TRBV4-1
TGCGCCAGCAGCCCCTCGGGGGCCAGGAACACTGAAGCTTTCTTT
CASSPSGARNTEAFF
>-|TRBD2|TRBJ2-7|TRBV6-1
TGTGCCAGCAGTGAAGCGACTAGCGGACCTTACGAGCAGTACTTC
CASSEATSGPYEQYF
>-|-|TRBJ1-5|TRBV29-1
TGCAGCGCCGCGGGGGGGGCAGATAATCAGCCCCAGCATTTT
CSAAGGADNQPQHF
>-|-|TRBJ2-7|TRBV28
TGTGCCAGCAGTTTGACCCCGCGAGGCGCCGAGCAGTACTTC
CASSLTPRGAEQYF
>-|-|TRBJ2-7|TRBV28
TGTGCCAGCAGTTTATGGAGTTTGCGGGGTAATTACTACGAGCAGTACTTC
CASSLWSLRGNYYEQYF
>-|TRBD2|TRBJ2-7|TRBV5-8
TGTGCCAGCAGCTCGGGGGGAACTAGACCAGCCTACGAGCAGTACTTC
CASSSGGTRPAYEQYF
>-|-|TRBJ1-5|TRBV15
TGTGCCACCAGCAGAGATGGCCCGCCAAGCAATCAGCCCCAGCATTTT
CATSRDGPPSNQPQHF
>-|TRBD2|TRBJ2-1|TRBV29-1
TGCAGCGCCGGTCGGGGACTAGCGGGCAATGAGCAGTTCTTC
CSAGRGLAGNEQFF
>-|-|TRBJ2-1|TRBV28
TGTGCCAGCACCTCAGGTACGGTTTTCAATGAGCAGTTCTTC
CASTSGTVFNEQFF
>-|-|TRBJ2-7|TRBV5-1
TGCGCCAGCAGCTCCCCCGGACCGGCCTACGAGCAGTACTTC
CASSSPGPAYEQYF
>-|TRBD2|TRBJ2-5|TRBV11-2
TGTGCCAGCAGCTTAGTTACGGCGGGAGGGCCAGAGACCCAGTACTTC
CASSLVTAGGPETQYF
>few|-|TRBJ1-1|TRBV7-2
TGTGCCAGCAGCTCCCATCGGCTGAGCACTGAAGCTTTCTTT
CASSSHRLSTEAFF